This T cell receptor (beta chain) was identified during a study of OX40 agonist ivuxolimab in advanced cancers. For the study at large: Each dose-escalation patient presented with hepatocellular carcinoma, melanoma, renal cell or head and neck cancer.

V lost 6 bases, J lost 0 bases, and 8 bases lay in between. CDR1 is ENHRY and CDR2 is SYGVKD in the germline V gene. The CDR3 extends over 13 amino acids. The method was immunoSEQ multiplex PCR; TCRdb's version includes in-frame clones alone and lacks a portion of them. The sample has some 100,000 clones; approximately 80% are singletons. The chain uses TRBV10-3 and TRBJ2-5; D may be TRBD2 (6 bases). The sequence derives from an adult with an advanced solid tumor such as melanoma, head and neck, liver or kidney cancer. Here the sequenced sample was CD4+ or CD8+ T cells sorted from blood, taken in a trial of the OX40 agonist ivuxolimab. CDR3 DNA: TGTGCCATCAGATGGGGGGACCAAGAGACCCAGTACTTC. As protein: CAIRWGDQETQYF.